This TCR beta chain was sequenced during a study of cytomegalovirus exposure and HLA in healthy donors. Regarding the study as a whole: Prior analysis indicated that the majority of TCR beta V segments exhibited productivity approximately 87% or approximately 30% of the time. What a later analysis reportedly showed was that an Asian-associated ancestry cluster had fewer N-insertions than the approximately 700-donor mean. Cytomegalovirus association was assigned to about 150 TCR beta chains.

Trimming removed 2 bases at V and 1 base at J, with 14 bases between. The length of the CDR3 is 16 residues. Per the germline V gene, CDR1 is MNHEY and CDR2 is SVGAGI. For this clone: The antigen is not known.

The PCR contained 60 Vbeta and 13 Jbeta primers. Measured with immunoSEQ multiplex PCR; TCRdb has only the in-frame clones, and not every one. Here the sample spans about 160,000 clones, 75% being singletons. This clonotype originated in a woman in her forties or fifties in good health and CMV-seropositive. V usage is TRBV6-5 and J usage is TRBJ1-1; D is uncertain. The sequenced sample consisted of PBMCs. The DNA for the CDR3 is TGTGCCAGCAGTTACCGTCGCGGACTCCCGAACACTGAAGCTTTCTTT. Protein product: CASSYRRGLPNTEAFF.